What follows are 4 T cell receptor beta chains derived from one specimen sequenced in a study of blood T cell repertoires in COVID-19. Sequencing was performed with immunoSEQ multiplex PCR; in TCRdb, only in-frame clones are kept and a portion is missing. Among a few hundred thousand clones, roughly four fifths were seen once, and the ten largest hold approximately 5.4%. Sequenced input: PBMCs or T cells enriched from blood (not recorded which). The source is a woman aged 50 to 65 who had recovered from COVID-19.

The chain uses TRBV30 and TRBJ1-6, with D possibly TRBD1 on 5 matching bases. V lost 4 bases, J lost 6 bases, and 19 bases lay in between. This CDR3 is built from 16 residues. Germline V gene lookup returns CDR1 GTSNPN and CDR2 SVGIG (reference sequence). CDR3 sequence reads: CAWIPRGGRINSPLHF. CDR3 sequence (DNA): TGTGCCTGGATACCTCGGGGGGGAAGAATTAATTCACCCCTCCACTTT. The full variable domain, in which reference TRBV30 and TRBJ1-6 provide the parts outside the CDR3, is SQTIHQWPATLVQPVGSPLSLECTVEGTSNPNLYWYRQAAGRGLQLLFYSVGIGQISSEVPQNLSASRPQDRQFILSSKKLLLSDSGFYLCAWIPRGGRINSPLHFGNGTRLTVT.

This clone was seen a single time. The rearrangement uses TRBV19 and TRBJ2-7; 9 bases map to TRBD1. CDR1 and CDR2 from the germline V gene are LNHDA and SQIVND (reference sequence). V gave up 3 bases and J gave up 2 bases; unmatched junction bases: 8. The CDR3 spans 16 residues. Here the CDR3 DNA reads TGTGCCAGTAGTATGAGTGGGACAGGGAAACCCTACGAGCAGTACTTC. Amino acids: CASSMSGTGKPYEQYF.

The chain joins TRBV6-5 to TRBJ2-2; maybe TRBD1 (6 bases). Trimming stripped 10 bases from V and 0 bases from J, with 9 bases between. This CDR3 has 13 amino acids. Per germline, CDR1 MNHEY and CDR2 SVGAGI. The CDR3 sequence: CAIWTANTGELFF. The CDR3 coding sequence is TGTGCCATTTGGACAGCGAACACCGGGGAGCTGTTTTTT.

This sequence joins TRBV13 and TRBJ2-2, with unresolved D. The germline V gene encodes CDR1 PRHDT and CDR2 FYEKMQ (reference sequence). Trimming took 5 bases from V and 5 from J, leaving 6 bases between them. The CDR3 loop spans 12 amino acids. CDR3 residues: CASSIYTGELFF. The CDR3 region has the DNA TGTGCCAGCAGCATTTATACCGGGGAGCTGTTTTTT.